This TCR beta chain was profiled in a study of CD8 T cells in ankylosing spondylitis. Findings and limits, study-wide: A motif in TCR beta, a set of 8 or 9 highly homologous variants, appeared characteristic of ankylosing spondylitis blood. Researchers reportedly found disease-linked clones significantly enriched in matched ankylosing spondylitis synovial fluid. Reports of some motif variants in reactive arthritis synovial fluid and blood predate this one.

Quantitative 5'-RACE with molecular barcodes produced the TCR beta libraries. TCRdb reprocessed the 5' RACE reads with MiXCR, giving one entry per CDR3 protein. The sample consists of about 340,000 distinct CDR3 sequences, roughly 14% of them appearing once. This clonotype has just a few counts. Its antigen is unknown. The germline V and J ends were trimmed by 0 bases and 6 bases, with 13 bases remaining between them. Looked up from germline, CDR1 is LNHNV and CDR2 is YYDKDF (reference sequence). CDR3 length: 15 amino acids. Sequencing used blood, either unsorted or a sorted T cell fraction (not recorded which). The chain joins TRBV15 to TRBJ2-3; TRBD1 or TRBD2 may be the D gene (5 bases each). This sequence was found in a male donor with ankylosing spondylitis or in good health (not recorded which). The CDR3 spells CATSRDMGVRDTQYF. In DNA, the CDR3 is TGTGCCACCAGCAGAGATATGGGGGTGCGGGATACGCAGTATTTT.